This T cell receptor (beta chain) appears in the sequencing data of a study of T cell responses to AZD1222 COVID-19 vaccine. Method: immunoSEQ multiplex PCR; TCRdb's copy keeps in-frame clones and lacks some. The sample includes 200,000 to 250,000 clones, about 93% of them seen just once. Looked up from germline, CDR1 is SEHNR and CDR2 is FQNEAQ (reference sequence). J gave up 2 bases and V 2 bases, and 4 bases lay outside the gene matches. This CDR3 has 16 residues. This specimen was peripheral blood, taken on day 0 of MenACWY control vaccination. This chain links TRBV7-9 with TRBJ2-3; 10 bases fit TRBD2. This TCR came from an adult in good health. CDR3: CASSLQRGGPTDTQYF. As DNA, the CDR3 is TGTGCCAGCAGCTTACAGCGGGGGGGCCCCACAGATACGCAGTATTTT.